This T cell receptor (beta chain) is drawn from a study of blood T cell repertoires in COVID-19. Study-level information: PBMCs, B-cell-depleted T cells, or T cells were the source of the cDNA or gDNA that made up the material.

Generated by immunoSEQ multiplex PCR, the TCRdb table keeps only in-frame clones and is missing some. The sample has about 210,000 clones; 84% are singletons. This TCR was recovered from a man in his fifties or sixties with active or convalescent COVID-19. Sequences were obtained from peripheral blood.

The CDR3 loop is CASSLGQYYGYTF. CDR3 in DNA: TGTGCCAGCAGCCTCGGACAGTACTATGGCTACACCTTC. This chain uses TRBV27 with TRBJ1-2; D might be TRBD1 (6 bases). Per germline, CDR1 MNHEY and CDR2 SMNVEV (reference sequence). CDR3 length: 13 residues. V lost 6 bases and J lost 3, with 11 bases in between.